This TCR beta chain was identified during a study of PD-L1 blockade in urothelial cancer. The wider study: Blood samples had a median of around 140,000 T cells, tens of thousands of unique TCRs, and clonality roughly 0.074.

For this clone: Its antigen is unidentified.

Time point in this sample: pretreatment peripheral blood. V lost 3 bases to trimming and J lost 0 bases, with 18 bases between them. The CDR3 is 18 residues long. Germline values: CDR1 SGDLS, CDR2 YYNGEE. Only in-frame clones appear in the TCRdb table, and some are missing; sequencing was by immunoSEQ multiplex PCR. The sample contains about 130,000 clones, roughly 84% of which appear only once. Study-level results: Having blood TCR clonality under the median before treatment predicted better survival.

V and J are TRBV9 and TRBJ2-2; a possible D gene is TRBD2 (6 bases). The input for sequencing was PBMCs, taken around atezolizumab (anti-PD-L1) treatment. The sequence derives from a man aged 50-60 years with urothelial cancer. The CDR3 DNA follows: TGTGCCAGCAGCGCCGCCCAGCGGGCACACGCGAACACCGGGGAGCTGTTTTTT. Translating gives CASSAAQRAHANTGELFF.